This T cell receptor (beta chain) was captured by sequencing in a study of post-analysis software for immune sequencing data. Study context: Secondary progressive, relapsing-remitting and progressive-relapsing multiple sclerosis were among the included disease courses.

Tagging with unique molecular identifiers was a feature of the TCR beta cDNA libraries. Once roughly 0.9 to 10 million T cells were used, hundreds of thousands of cDNA molecules resulted. TCRdb analysed the PCR reads with MiXCR anew, one entry per CDR3 protein. The sample consists of approximately 360,000 distinct CDR3 sequences, about a third of them appearing once. Comment on this clonotype: What it recognizes is unknown. The junction departs from germline at one end; a sequencing error may be responsible.

Study-wide points: With TRBV5-6, TRBV5-1 and TRBV20-1 included, 4 to 6 TRBV segments were more frequent in patients than in controls. Pronounced co-clustering by F measure was evident among identically batched samples. Versus controls, multiple sclerosis patients showed significantly lower diversity (normalized Chao1).

The CDR3 has 17 amino acids. CDR1 is SGHTA and CDR2 is FQGNSA in the germline V gene. This chain connects TRBV7-2 to TRBJ1-5; TRBD1 agrees at 7 bases. This receptor was identified in a girl aged 5 to 17 with multiple sclerosis. The sample comprised blood. The CDR3 loop reads CANSSGDSSYSNQPQHF. CDR3 nucleotide sequence: TGTGCCAACAGCTCAGGGGACAGTTCTTATAGCAATCAGCCCCAGCATTTT.